This TCR beta chain was documented in a study of technical replicates of blood from several donors. V lost 1 base and J lost 5; bases outside the gene matches: 5. Germline lookup yields CDR1 SGHVS and CDR2 FQNEAQ. The CDR3 runs 16 residues. Generated by immunoSEQ multiplex PCR, the TCRdb table keeps only in-frame clones and is missing some. The profile shows about 76,000 clones, roughly 94% of them singletons. The receptor was isolated from a human donor in good health. The chain joins TRBV7-8 to TRBJ2-1, with 10 bases lining up with TRBD2. Source material: T cells isolated from PBMCs. In DNA form, the CDR3 reads TGTGCCAGCAGCTTAGTGGGGACTAGCGAAAACAATGAGCAGTTCTTC. This codes for CASSLVGTSENNEQFF. Based on the CDR3 plus reference TRBV7-8 and TRBJ2-1, the full variable domain is GAGVSQSPRYKVAKRGQDVALRCDPISGHVSLFWYQQALGQGPEFLTYFQNEAQLDKSGLPSDRFFAERPEGSVSTLKIQRTQQEDSAVYLCASSLVGTSENNEQFFGPGTRLTVL.